The next 14 T cell receptor beta chains were all read from a single sample in a study of cytomegalovirus exposure and HLA in healthy donors. PCR employed 60 Vbeta and 13 Jbeta primers. Produced via immunoSEQ multiplex PCR; TCRdb's table is partial and in-frame only. This listing includes around 130,000 clones. Sequencing was carried out using PBMCs. The receptors here all came from a woman in her 40s in good health and CMV-seronegative.

This chain joins TRBV12-2 and TRBJ2-3; the table's D call, TRBD2, has no DNA check behind it. TRBV12-2 is classified as a pseudogene. CDR3 length: 15 residues. The CDR3 loop reads CASRTLWRFRDTQYF. In DNA, the CDR3 is TGTGCAAGTCGCACCTTGTGGAGATTTAGGGATACGCAGTATTTT.

V is TRBV6-1 and J is TRBJ1-6, with D perhaps TRBD1 (6 bases). V was clipped by 7 bases and J by 2 bases, with 12 bases between them. Germline V CDR1 and CDR2: MNHNS, SASEGT. The CDR3 extends over 15 amino acids. The DNA for the CDR3 is TGTGCCAGCACCGGAAGGGGGACCTATAATTCACCCCTCCACTTT. Its translation: CASTGRGTYNSPLHF.

The chain joins TRBV9 to TRBJ2-1; 7 nucleotides align to TRBD2. Per the germline V gene, CDR1 is SGDLS and CDR2 is YYNGEE. V shed 3 bases, J shed 8 bases, and the junction held 8 bases outside the gene matches. The CDR3 totals 14 residues. CDR3: CASSAGGTWDEQFF. Written as DNA, the CDR3 is TGTGCCAGCAGCGCCGGGGGGACCTGGGATGAGCAGTTCTTC.

J is TRBJ1-2 and V is TRBV28; D is unclear. There are 11 residues in the CDR3. In germline, CDR1 is MDHEN, CDR2 SYDVKM. V lost 2 bases, J lost 7 bases, and 5 bases lay in between. The CDR3 nucleotides are TGTGCCAGCAGTTTACTTAGTGGCTACACCTTC. Translating gives CASSLLSGYTF.

V and J are TRBV6-5 and TRBJ1-6; D may be TRBD1 (5 bases). V was cut by 0 bases and J by 10 bases, with 16 bases left in between. CDR3 length: 16 residues. CDR1 is MNHEY, CDR2 SVGAGI, per germline. The CDR3 spells CASSYSIPGGGSPLHF. The CDR3 DNA sequence: TGTGCCAGCAGTTACTCGATTCCTGGGGGGGGATCACCCCTCCACTTT.

The chain is built from TRBV7-9 and TRBJ2-3; 7 bases are shared with TRBD2. In germline, CDR1 is SEHNR, CDR2 FQNEAQ (reference sequence). The CDR3 covers 12 residues. Unmatched junction bases numbered 7, after V lost 8 bases and J lost 8 bases. The CDR3, as DNA: TGTGCCAGCCGGGGGGATTCAGGTACGCAGTATTTT. Its protein is CASRGDSGTQYF.

J is TRBJ1-2 and V is TRBV27; 7 bases fit TRBD1. Germline V lookup: CDR1 MNHEY, CDR2 SMNVEV (reference sequence). J lost 0 bases, V lost 2 bases, and 3 bases had no gene match. CDR3 length: 15 amino acids. This CDR3 is CASSLKGAANYGYTF. As DNA, the CDR3 is TGTGCCAGCAGTTTAAAGGGGGCGGCTAACTATGGCTACACCTTC.

The chain combines TRBV15 with TRBJ2-5; 7 nucleotides agree with TRBD2. This CDR3 region has 15 residues. The germline CDR1 and CDR2 sequences are LNHNV and YYDKDF (reference sequence). The J segment lost 5 bases and the V segment lost 0 bases, leaving 6 bases of the junction unmatched. CDR3 region: CATSREVTSRETQYF. CDR3 bases: TGTGCCACCAGCAGAGAGGTGACTAGCAGGGAGACCCAGTACTTC.

The chain is built from TRBV18 and TRBJ1-6; 7 bases map to TRBD1. The germline V gene encodes CDR1 KGHSH and CDR2 LQKENI. The CDR3 covers 17 residues. J gave up 3 bases and V 3 bases, and 8 bases lay outside the gene matches. CDR3 loop: CASSPAGTDDYNSPLHF. The DNA of the CDR3 is TGTGCCAGCTCACCTGCCGGGACAGATGACTATAATTCACCCCTCCACTTT.

The V call is TRBV6-1, the J call TRBJ1-1; D ambiguous. Trimming cost V 4 bases and J 3 bases, with 12 bases left between them. Germline V gives CDR1 MNHNS, CDR2 SASEGT. The CDR3 has 14 amino acids. CDR3 in amino acids: CASSVEMADTEAFF. CDR3 in DNA: TGTGCCAGCAGTGTGGAGATGGCGGACACTGAAGCTTTCTTT.

The rearrangement uses TRBV27 and TRBJ1-5, with 7 bases identical to TRBD1. V dropped 5 bases and J dropped 3; count of bases not matched to a gene: 7. This CDR3 contains 15 residues. CDR1 is MNHEY and CDR2 is SMNVEV in the germline V gene (reference sequence). CDR3 nucleotides: TGTGCCAGCAGTCCGCCGGGACAGCTCAATCAGCCCCAGCATTTT. Translating gives CASSPPGQLNQPQHF.

CDR3 DNA sequence: TGTGCCAGTAGTGCCTTGAACAGGGGTGGGAGCAATCAGCCCCAGCATTTT. Translating it yields CASSALNRGGSNQPQHF. V and J are TRBV19 and TRBJ1-5, with 7 bases fitting TRBD1. The length of the CDR3 is 17 residues. Germline V gene data show CDR1 as LNHDA and CDR2 as SQIVND (reference sequence). With 5 bases clipped from V and 1 base from J, the junction kept 11 bases outside the gene matches.

The V call is TRBV9, the J call TRBJ2-2, with D perhaps TRBD1 (5 bases). Germline assignment: CDR1 SGDLS and CDR2 YYNGEE. V was trimmed by 6 bases and J by 4 bases, leaving 16 bases between them. This CDR3 has 15 amino acids. CDR3 sequence: CASTPRRVSTGELFF. CDR3 DNA: TGTGCCAGCACCCCCCGCAGGGTCAGCACCGGGGAGCTGTTTTTT.

The chain recombines TRBV7-3 with TRBJ2-7; D perhaps matches TRBD1 (6 bases). There are 13 residues in the CDR3. CDR1 and CDR2 (germline): SGHTA, FQGTGA. V was pared by 2 bases and J by 3 bases, with 8 bases between. CDR3 residues: CASSLDRYYEQYF. CDR3 DNA sequence: TGTGCCAGCAGCTTAGACAGGTACTACGAGCAGTACTTC.